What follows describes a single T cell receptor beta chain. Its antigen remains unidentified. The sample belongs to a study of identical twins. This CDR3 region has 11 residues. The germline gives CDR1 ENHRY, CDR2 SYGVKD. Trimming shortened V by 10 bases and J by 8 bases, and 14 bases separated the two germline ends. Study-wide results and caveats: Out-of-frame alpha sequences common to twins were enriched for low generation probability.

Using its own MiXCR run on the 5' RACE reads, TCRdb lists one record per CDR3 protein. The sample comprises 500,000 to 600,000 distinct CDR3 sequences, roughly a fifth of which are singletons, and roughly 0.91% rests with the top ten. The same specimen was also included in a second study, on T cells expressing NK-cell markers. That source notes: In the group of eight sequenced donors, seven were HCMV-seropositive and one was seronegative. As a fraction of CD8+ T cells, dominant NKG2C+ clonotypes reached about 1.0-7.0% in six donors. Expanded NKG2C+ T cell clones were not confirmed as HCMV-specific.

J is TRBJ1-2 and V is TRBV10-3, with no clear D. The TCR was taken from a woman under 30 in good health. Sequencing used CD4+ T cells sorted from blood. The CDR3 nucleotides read TGTGCCACACGGCGCGAGAAAGGCTACACCTTC. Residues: CATRREKGYTF.